This T cell receptor beta chain was found in a study of cytomegalovirus exposure and HLA in healthy donors. This CDR3 is 14 amino acids long. Trimming cost V 3 bases and J 3 bases, with 11 bases left between them. Per the germline V gene, CDR1 is SGHRS and CDR2 is YFSETQ. General study results and limits: It has been reported that TCR beta sequences accurately predicted the HLA-A and HLA-B alleles of most subjects. In a later analysis, TCR beta V- and J-gene trimming showed a link to a missense DCLRE1C variant. Later analysis indicated greater clonal expansion among HLA-associated TCR beta chains than among equally common other chains.

Turning to this clone: The antigen is undetermined. Within the sample, other DNA sequences also encode this same CDR3.

The PCR used 60 Vbeta and 13 Jbeta primers. Using immunoSEQ multiplex PCR, the repertoire was profiled, and TCRdb retains in-frame clones only, with some absent. The sample records approximately 140,000 clones, roughly 82% being singletons. This receptor was taken from a man between 18 and 29 years old in good health and CMV-seropositive. The chain uses TRBV5-1 and TRBJ2-3, with a possible D match to TRBD2 (5 bases). The specimen sequenced was PBMCs. The CDR3: CASSYSAGTDTQYF. The DNA of the CDR3 is TGCGCCAGCAGCTATAGCGCTGGGACAGATACGCAGTATTTT.